The 7 T cell receptor beta chains presented below share a single source sample, sequenced in a study of regulatory T cells in long-lasting Graves disease. The time point here: newly diagnosed GD, antithyroid drugs for less than 3 months. Following extraction of RNA from PBMCs, that RNA was used to make the TCR library. According to the study, TCR beta libraries were built with iRepertoire HTBI primers and CDR3-region Arm-PCR. A single record per CDR3 protein comes from TCRdb applying MiXCR to the multiplex PCR reads. This table has 400,000 to 500,000 distinct CDR3 sequences, approximately 15% appearing once. These data are also associated with another study on T cells in Graves' hyperthyroidism and ophthalmopathy.

The sample here was peripheral blood mononuclear cells (PBMCs), taken at new diagnosis, from a patient treated with antithyroid drugs. Source of these receptors: a woman between 50 and 59 years old with Graves disease.

At least ten counts were recorded for this clonotype. This sequence joins TRBV12-3 or TRBV12-4 and TRBJ2-7; D is tentatively TRBD1 or TRBD2 (5 bases each). The V end lost 4 bases, the J end lost 5 bases, and 15 bases lay between the germline ends. There are 14 residues in the CDR3. The CDR3 protein is CASSSSGRANEQYF. In DNA form, the CDR3 reads TGTGCCAGCAGTTCCTCGGGGCGGGCTAACGAGCAGTACTTC.

The chain's CDR3 is CASSLGTAVETQYF. The CDR3 region has the DNA TGCGCCAGCAGCTTGGGGACTGCAGTGGAGACCCAGTACTTC. The chain uses TRBV5-1 and TRBJ2-5, with D tentatively TRBD2 (5 bases). Trimming left V 0 bases short and J 5 bases short, with 11 bases between. The CDR3 totals 14 residues. Germline V gene sequence: CDR1 SGHRS, CDR2 YFSETQ.

Details on this clonotype: One base away lies a much larger clone, so this may be a sequencing read error. The J gene is TRBJ2-1, the V gene TRBV2; 14 nucleotides match TRBD2. Per germline, CDR1 SNHLY and CDR2 FYNNEI. Losses at the gene ends were 5 bases for V and 8 bases for J; bases not matched to a gene: 5. There are 15 residues in the CDR3. The CDR3 is CASSMGLAGVDEQFF. The DNA of the CDR3 is TGTGCCAGCAGTATGGGACTAGCGGGAGTGGATGAGCAGTTCTTC.

This clonotype turned up a few times. This chain uses TRBV20-1 with TRBJ2-7; D is unresolved. With 6 bases removed from V and 2 bases from J, the gap between germline ends came to 11 bases. The CDR3 runs to 12 residues. The germline gives CDR1 DFQATT, CDR2 SNEGSKA (reference sequence). DNA of the CDR3: TGCAGTGCCCCGGACGGGCCCTACGAGCAGTACTTC. Translated, it gives CSAPDGPYEQYF.

To note about this clonotype: At one end, the junction sequence differs from germline, possibly due to a read error. This chain uses TRBV6-2 or TRBV6-3 with TRBJ2-7, with 10 bases matching TRBD2. CDR1 is MNHEY, CDR2 SVGEGT, per germline. The CDR3 has 16 amino acids. Written as DNA, the CDR3 is TGTGCCAGTAATCTCTTTTTTGAGACTAGCGGGTACGAGAAGTACTTC. This codes for CASNLFFETSGYEKYF.

This clonotype was observed at least ten times. This chain uses TRBV7-9 with TRBJ2-3; no definite D call. CDR1 is SEHNR, CDR2 FQNEAQ, per germline (reference sequence). With 1 base removed from V and 0 bases from J, the gap between germline ends came to 5 bases. This CDR3 contains 14 residues. The CDR3 protein is CASSLVTSTDTQYF. The CDR3 DNA reads as TGTGCCAGCAGCTTAGTTACCAGCACAGATACGCAGTATTTT.

This clonotype was counted at least ten times. The chain combines TRBV20-1 with TRBJ1-1, with D uncertain. V gave up 2 bases and J gave up 5 bases, with 12 bases separating them. This CDR3 has 13 amino acids. In germline, CDR1 is DFQATT, CDR2 SNEGSKA (reference sequence). CDR3 residues: CSARKGGGTEAFF. The CDR3 DNA reads as TGCAGTGCTAGAAAGGGTGGAGGTACTGAAGCTTTCTTT.